The rows below give T cell receptor beta chains drawn from one sample of a study of cytomegalovirus exposure and HLA in healthy donors. The repertoire was sequenced with immunoSEQ multiplex PCR; TCRdb's copy has only in-frame clones and lacks some. This table holds more than 300,000 clones, roughly 90% found once. Material: PBMCs. The receptors shown here come from a woman under 30 in good health and CMV-seronegative. The CDR3 runs from the conserved cysteine through the conserved F or W. D genes are given only for firm matches. Size is omitted from some rows. Given values are once, few, many or a class for expanded clones.

D gene: TRBD1
V gene: TRBV19
clone size: .
J gene: TRBJ2-7
CDR3 DNA: TGTGCCAGTAGTGAACAGGGGAGTTTGTACGAGCAGTACTTC
CDR3 protein: CASSEQGSLYEQYF

D gene: TRBD2
V gene: TRBV30
clone size: .
J gene: TRBJ2-3
CDR3 DNA: TGTGCCTTTAGGACTAGCGGGACCCCAGATACGCAGTATTTT
CDR3 protein: CAFRTSGTPDTQYF

D gene: .
V gene: TRBV19
clone size: .
J gene: TRBJ1-1
CDR3 DNA: TGTGCCAGTCAGCGGGGGAACACTGAAGCTTTCTTT
CDR3 protein: CASQRGNTEAFF

D gene: .
V gene: TRBV27
clone size: .
J gene: TRBJ2-1
CDR3 DNA: TGTGCCAGCACCTGGGGAGCGGACTACAATGAGCAGTTCTTC
CDR3 protein: CASTWGADYNEQFF

D gene: .
V gene: TRBV27
clone size: .
J gene: TRBJ2-1
CDR3 DNA: TGTGCCAGCAGTTTATCAGGACTTACGTACAATGAGCAGTTCTTC
CDR3 protein: CASSLSGLTYNEQFF

D gene: TRBD2
V gene: TRBV7-9
clone size: .
J gene: TRBJ2-7
CDR3 DNA: TGTGCCAGCAGCCCCACTAGCGGGGGTAACGAGCAGTACTTC
CDR3 protein: CASSPTSGGNEQYF

D gene: TRBD2
V gene: TRBV28
clone size: once
J gene: TRBJ2-7
CDR3 DNA: TGTGCCAGCAGCTCGGGACTAGCCCAGTACTTC
CDR3 protein: CASSSGLAQYF

D gene: .
V gene: TRBV27
clone size: .
J gene: TRBJ2-1
CDR3 DNA: TGTGCCAGCAGTTCTAGCTCCTACAATGAGCAGTTCTTC
CDR3 protein: CASSSSSYNEQFF

D gene: .
V gene: TRBV27
clone size: .
J gene: TRBJ2-7
CDR3 DNA: TGTGCCAGCAGCGGAGCGGACGGCTCCTACGAGCAGTACTTC
CDR3 protein: CASSGADGSYEQYF

D gene: TRBD2
V gene: TRBV2
clone size: many
J gene: TRBJ2-3
CDR3 DNA: TGTGCCAGCATATTAGCGGGGGGTTATACGCAGTATTTT
CDR3 protein: CASILAGGYTQYF

D gene: .
V gene: TRBV6-1
clone size: .
J gene: TRBJ2-2
CDR3 DNA: TGTGCCAGCAGGCGGGGCGAGGGGCCGGGGGAGCTGTTTTTT
CDR3 protein: CASRRGEGPGELFF

D gene: TRBD2
V gene: TRBV9
clone size: .
J gene: TRBJ2-2
CDR3 DNA: TGTGCCAGCACCCAGAGCGGGAGCTGGGACACCGGGGAGCTGTTTTTT
CDR3 protein: CASTQSGSWDTGELFF

D gene: TRBD1
V gene: TRBV13
clone size: .
J gene: TRBJ2-7
CDR3 DNA: TGTGCCAGCAGCTTAAGACAGGGGGACTCCTACGAGCAGTACTTC
CDR3 protein: CASSLRQGDSYEQYF

D gene: .
V gene: TRBV2
clone size: .
J gene: TRBJ2-5
CDR3 DNA: TGTGCCAGCTTACTGGATCTCGGGGAGACCCAGTACTTC
CDR3 protein: CASLLDLGETQYF

D gene: .
V gene: TRBV6-1
clone size: .
J gene: TRBJ2-6
CDR3 DNA: TGTGCCAGCAGTGCTAGGACAGTGTTTGGCTCTGGGGCCAACGTCCTGACTTTC
CDR3 protein: CASSARTVFGSGANVLTF

D gene: .
V gene: TRBV6-1
clone size: .
J gene: TRBJ2-3
CDR3 DNA: TGTGCCAGCAGGACGACAGTCAGCACAGATACGCAGTATTTT
CDR3 protein: CASRTTVSTDTQYF

D gene: .
V gene: TRBV11-2
clone size: .
J gene: TRBJ2-2
CDR3 DNA: TGTGCCAGCAGCCAGGGCTGGAGTGCCGGGGAGCTGTTTTTT
CDR3 protein: CASSQGWSAGELFF

D gene: .
V gene: TRBV5-6
clone size: .
J gene: TRBJ1-1
CDR3 DNA: TGTGCCAGCAGCTTGGTGCGAGGGACTGAAGCTTTCTTT
CDR3 protein: CASSLVRGTEAFF

D gene: TRBD1
V gene: TRBV5-1
clone size: .
J gene: TRBJ1-2
CDR3 DNA: TGCGCCAGCAGCTACAACCGGGACAGAGGTGGCTACACCTTC
CDR3 protein: CASSYNRDRGGYTF

D gene: TRBD2
V gene: TRBV5-6
clone size: .
J gene: TRBJ2-1
CDR3 DNA: TGTGCCAGCAGCTTAGGGCTAGCGGGGATTAGCTCCTACAATGAGCAGTTCTTC
CDR3 protein: CASSLGLAGISSYNEQFF

D gene: .
V gene: TRBV27
clone size: .
J gene: TRBJ2-7
CDR3 DNA: TGTGCCAGCAGGCCCCTTTGGGGGGAGGCTCGCGAGCAGTACTTC
CDR3 protein: CASRPLWGEAREQYF

D gene: .
V gene: TRBV28
clone size: .
J gene: TRBJ2-7
CDR3 DNA: TGTGCCAGCAGCATCCCCTTCACGATTACTAGTCGGTACGAGCAGTACTTC
CDR3 protein: CASSIPFTITSRYEQYF

D gene: TRBD2
V gene: TRBV30
clone size: few
J gene: TRBJ2-2
CDR3 DNA: TGTGCCTGCCAGCGGGAGCCTACCGGGGAGCTGTTTTTT
CDR3 protein: CACQREPTGELFF

D gene: TRBD2
V gene: TRBV27
clone size: once
J gene: TRBJ2-7
CDR3 DNA: TGTGCCAGCAGTTCGGGACTAGCGGGCCACCCCTGGGAGCAGTACTTC
CDR3 protein: CASSSGLAGHPWEQYF

D gene: TRBD1
V gene: TRBV7-8
clone size: once
J gene: TRBJ1-1
CDR3 DNA: TGTGCCAGCAGCTTAGCGAGTAGGGGACAGGGCAAAGCTTTCTTT
CDR3 protein: CASSLASRGQGKAFF

D gene: TRBD1
V gene: TRBV30
clone size: .
J gene: TRBJ1-1
CDR3 DNA: TGTGCCTGGAGTAACGGACAGGGTAGAAACACTGAAGCTTTCTTT
CDR3 protein: CAWSNGQGRNTEAFF

D gene: TRBD1
V gene: TRBV5-4
clone size: .
J gene: TRBJ2-7
CDR3 DNA: TGTGCCAGCAGCACCCGGACCGGGACAGTTTACGAGCAGTACTTC
CDR3 protein: CASSTRTGTVYEQYF

D gene: .
V gene: TRBV6-5
clone size: .
J gene: TRBJ1-3
CDR3 DNA: TGTGCCAGCAGTTACTCAAGTGGAGGCACCATATATTTT
CDR3 protein: CASSYSSGGTIYF

D gene: TRBD1
V gene: TRBV25-1
clone size: .
J gene: TRBJ1-1
CDR3 DNA: TGTGCCAGCAGCCGGGACAGGGGGAATTTGAACACTGAAGCTTTCTTT
CDR3 protein: CASSRDRGNLNTEAFF

D gene: .
V gene: TRBV7-2
clone size: few
J gene: TRBJ1-3
CDR3 DNA: TGTGCCAGCAGCTTAGGGGCGGGCCGGTCTGGAAACACCATATATTTT
CDR3 protein: CASSLGAGRSGNTIYF

D gene: TRBD2
V gene: TRBV9
clone size: .
J gene: TRBJ2-1
CDR3 DNA: TGTGCCAGCAGCGCTAGCGGGAGTATCTACAATGAGCAGTTCTTC
CDR3 protein: CASSASGSIYNEQFF

D gene: .
V gene: TRBV6-5
clone size: .
J gene: TRBJ2-7
CDR3 DNA: TGTGCCAGCAGTTACTCGACAGGCTACGAGCAGTACTTC
CDR3 protein: CASSYSTGYEQYF

D gene: .
V gene: TRBV28
clone size: .
J gene: TRBJ2-3
CDR3 DNA: TGTGCCACCCGGGATGGAAATACGCAGTATTTT
CDR3 protein: CATRDGNTQYF

D gene: .
V gene: TRBV7-8
clone size: .
J gene: TRBJ1-2
CDR3 DNA: TGTGCCAGCAGCTTAGTTCTATCATCTGGCTACACCTTC
CDR3 protein: CASSLVLSSGYTF

D gene: TRBD1
V gene: TRBV27
clone size: .
J gene: TRBJ2-7
CDR3 DNA: TGTGCCAGCAGTTCCCTAAGACAGGGGGCTGTCTCCTACGAGCAGTACTTC
CDR3 protein: CASSSLRQGAVSYEQYF

D gene: .
V gene: TRBV29-1
clone size: .
J gene: TRBJ2-3
CDR3 DNA: TGCAGCGTTGATGCGGTCCCCACAGATACGCAGTATTTT
CDR3 protein: CSVDAVPTDTQYF

D gene: TRBD1
V gene: TRBV28
clone size: .
J gene: TRBJ1-4
CDR3 DNA: TGTGCCAGCACCAACAGGGGTAATGAAAAACTGTTTTTT
CDR3 protein: CASTNRGNEKLFF

D gene: .
V gene: TRBV7-8
clone size: .
J gene: TRBJ1-1
CDR3 DNA: TGTGCCAGCAGCTTAGCTGTGGTGGCTGTGAACACTGAAGCTTTCTTT
CDR3 protein: CASSLAVVAVNTEAFF

D gene: .
V gene: TRBV6-1
clone size: .
J gene: TRBJ1-1
CDR3 DNA: TGTGCCAGCAGAGACAGGAGTATGAACACTGAAGCTTTCTTT
CDR3 protein: CASRDRSMNTEAFF

D gene: .
V gene: TRBV27
clone size: .
J gene: TRBJ2-5
CDR3 DNA: TGTGCCAGCAGTTTAAGGGGGAGAGGAGAGACCCAGTACTTC
CDR3 protein: CASSLRGRGETQYF

D gene: .
V gene: TRBV5-6
clone size: once
J gene: TRBJ2-5
CDR3 DNA: TGTGCCAGCAGCTTGGTGCGGGAGACCCAGTACTTC
CDR3 protein: CASSLVRETQYF

D gene: .
V gene: TRBV7-9
clone size: .
J gene: TRBJ1-5
CDR3 DNA: TGTGCCAGCAGCTTAGCGCTGGAGTATAGCAATCAGCCCCAGCATTTT
CDR3 protein: CASSLALEYSNQPQHF

D gene: TRBD1
V gene: TRBV6-5
clone size: .
J gene: TRBJ1-1
CDR3 DNA: TGTGCCAGCAGTTACGACAGGGGGTCGATGAACACTGAAGCTTTCTTT
CDR3 protein: CASSYDRGSMNTEAFF

D gene: TRBD1
V gene: TRBV27
clone size: .
J gene: TRBJ1-1
CDR3 DNA: TGTGCCAGCAGCCCAGGGGGCGTGAGGAACACTGAAGCTTTCTTT
CDR3 protein: CASSPGGVRNTEAFF

D gene: TRBD1
V gene: TRBV6-1
clone size: .
J gene: TRBJ2-3
CDR3 DNA: TGTGCCAGCAGGGAAGCCGGGACAGGGGCCCCAGATACGCAGTATTTT
CDR3 protein: CASREAGTGAPDTQYF

D gene: .
V gene: TRBV5-1
clone size: .
J gene: TRBJ1-1
CDR3 DNA: TGCGCCAGCAGCTTTGGTAAGCAGGGAGGGACTGAAGCTTTCTTT
CDR3 protein: CASSFGKQGGTEAFF

D gene: TRBD2
V gene: TRBV9
clone size: .
J gene: TRBJ2-7
CDR3 DNA: TGTGCCAGCAGCCCCCGGACTAGCGACTCTTACGAGCAGTACTTC
CDR3 protein: CASSPRTSDSYEQYF

D gene: TRBD2
V gene: TRBV4-2
clone size: once
J gene: TRBJ2-4
CDR3 DNA: TGTGCCAGCAGCCAAGAGGTCGAACTAGCGGGAGTAGAGGACATTCAGTACTTC
CDR3 protein: CASSQEVELAGVEDIQYF

D gene: .
V gene: TRBV15
clone size: .
J gene: TRBJ1-2
CDR3 DNA: TGTGCCACCAGCAGAGATCCCCGGGATGGAAACTACTATGGCTACACCTTC
CDR3 protein: CATSRDPRDGNYYGYTF